This T cell receptor beta chain was recorded in a study of OX40 agonist ivuxolimab in advanced cancers. The protocol was immunoSEQ multiplex PCR, while the TCRdb copy is restricted to in-frame clones and leaves out a portion. The repertoire holds 66,000 or so clones, with 92% as singletons. The CDR3 length is 12 residues. From germline, CDR1 is MDHEN and CDR2 SYDVKM. V was clipped by 11 bases and J by 2 bases, with 7 bases between them. This chain joins TRBV28 and TRBJ2-6; D gene ambiguous. The receptor comes from an adult with an advanced solid tumor such as melanoma, head and neck, liver or kidney cancer. This sample comprised CD4+ or CD8+ T cells sorted from blood, obtained in a trial of the OX40 agonist ivuxolimab. CDR3 in DNA: TGTGCCTCCTCTGCTGGGGCCAACGTCCTGACTTTC. It codes for CASSAGANVLTF.